The present entry profiles one T cell receptor (beta chain) with its context. The source of the sample is a study of blood T cell repertoires in COVID-19. Germline values: CDR1 KGHSH, CDR2 LQKENI. This CDR3 comprises 16 residues. Deletions cut 6 bases from V and 7 bases from J, with 19 bases between. Profiled with immunoSEQ multiplex PCR; TCRdb holds only in-frame clones, not every one. The table includes 150,000 to 250,000 clones, about 80% detected once. The clonotype was recovered from a man aged 35-49 years who had recovered from COVID-19. The specimen was PBMCs or T cells enriched from blood (not recorded which). This rearrangement joins TRBV18 to TRBJ1-6, with D possibly matching TRBD1 (6 bases). This CDR3 reads CASSELSGQGNSPLHF. Here the CDR3 DNA reads TGTGCCAGCTCGGAACTGTCGGGACAAGGGAATTCACCCCTCCACTTT.